These 10 T cell receptor beta chains share one sample of origin, sequenced in a study of beta chain features in type 1 diabetes (dated by TCRdb to the late 2010s). The library was built by means of the immunoSEQ multiplex PCR assay. The entire amount of isolated RNA was reverse transcribed using the High Capacity cDNA Reverse Transcription Kit, so the sequenced TCRB transcripts were expressed ones. Entries here come from immuneACCESS through TCRdb and include only in-frame sequences with V and J called. Some clones fail to appear in such tables; in the studies checked, an unresolved V gene covers under half of the shortfall, and the cause of the remainder is unknown. Here the sample has some 300,000 clones; roughly 8% occur a single time. The ten largest account for over 0.8% of the sample. Specimen: central memory CD4+ T cells from blood. The receptors stem from a woman aged 18-29 years in good health.

The chain uses TRBV30 and TRBJ2-7; 7 nucleotides align to TRBD1. The CDR3 extends over 13 amino acids. Looked up from germline, CDR1 is GTSNPN and CDR2 is SVGIG (reference sequence). J lost 9 bases, V lost 3 bases, and 11 bases had no gene match. This CDR3 is CAWSARGRNAQYF. Written as DNA, the CDR3 is TGTGCCTGGAGCGCGAGGGGGCGGAATGCGCAGTACTTC.

The gene calls are TRBV2 and TRBJ1-1; D is ambiguous. This CDR3 is 13 amino acids long. The germline V gene has CDR1 SNHLY and CDR2 FYNNEI. Between the trimmed V and J ends, which lost 7 bases and 0 bases, there was a span of 9 bases. The CDR3 protein is CASTAYMNTEAFF. CDR3 coding DNA: TGTGCCAGCACGGCCTATATGAACACTGAAGCTTTCTTT.

This clone showed up just a few times. This sample includes further DNA sequences coding for the same CDR3. V and J are TRBV7-2 and TRBJ2-3; D may be TRBD2 (6 bases). V was shortened by 3 bases and J by 1 base, with 11 bases between the two germline ends. The CDR3 sequence is 15 residues long. Germline V gives CDR1 SGHTA, CDR2 FQGNSA. CDR3 in amino acids: CASSFDGGGTDTQYF. In DNA, the CDR3 is TGTGCCAGCAGCTTTGACGGGGGTGGCACAGATACGCAGTATTTT. Full variable domain (rest looked up from reference TRBV7-2 and TRBJ2-3): GAGVSQSPSNKVTEKGKDVELRCDPISGHTALYWYRQSLGQGLEFLIYFQGNSAPDKSGLPSDRFSAERTGGSVSTLTIQRTQQEDSAVYLCASSFDGGGTDTQYFGPGTRLTVL.

This clone was seen many times. The chain carries TRBV6-6 and TRBJ2-7; D gene uncertain. There are 14 residues in the CDR3. CDR1 and CDR2 from the germline V gene are MNHNY and SVGAGI (reference sequence). Trimming cost V 2 bases and J 4 bases, with 12 bases left between them. The CDR3 DNA reads as TGTGCCAGCAGTTACCGACGGGCCGGGTACGAGCAGTACTTC. Translation gives CASSYRRAGYEQYF.

This clone came up a few times. This chain connects TRBV5-1 to TRBJ1-4; D gene uncertain. Between the trimmed V and J ends, which lost 2 bases and 5 bases, there was a span of 10 bases. CDR1 is SGHRS and CDR2 is YFSETQ in the germline V gene. The CDR3 is 14 residues long. Written as DNA, the CDR3 is TGCGCCAGCAGCTTTAGCTCGGGAAATGAAAAACTGTTTTTT. Amino acids: CASSFSSGNEKLFF.

The V gene is TRBV11-3, the J gene TRBJ2-7, with 7 bases aligning to TRBD1. With V trimmed by 5 bases and J by 0 bases, 10 bases remained unmatched. CDR3 length: 16 residues. CDR1 and CDR2 (germline): SGHNT, YENEEA. The CDR3 bases are TGTGCCAGCAGCGAGGGCCAAGGGGGCCTCTCCTACGAGCAGTACTTC. Protein sequence: CASSEGQGGLSYEQYF.

The rearrangement joins TRBV7-2 to TRBJ1-6; D uncertain. Germline V gene sequence: CDR1 SGHTA, CDR2 FQGNSA. This CDR3 spans 13 amino acids. The V and J ends lost 3 bases and 7 bases respectively, with 7 bases between them. The CDR3 DNA is TGTGCCAGCAGCTTTGACATGAATTCACCCCTCCACTTT. Its protein is CASSFDMNSPLHF.

V and J are TRBV5-6 and TRBJ1-1; D uncertain. The length of the CDR3 is 16 residues. Germline CDR1 SGHDT, CDR2 YYEEEE. Trimming cost V 2 bases and J 0 bases, with 14 bases left between them. The CDR3 loop reads CASSLRRNLMNTEAFF. The CDR3 nucleotides read TGTGCCAGCAGCTTAAGACGGAACCTTATGAACACTGAAGCTTTCTTT.

The genes are TRBV2 and TRBJ1-3, with TRBD1 identical over 7 bases. The CDR3 totals 15 residues. From germline, CDR1 is SNHLY and CDR2 FYNNEI. V was clipped by 5 bases and J by 2 bases; unmatched bases: 6. CDR3 amino acids: CASSYAGGPGNTIYF. CDR3 nucleotide sequence: TGTGCCAGCAGTTACGCAGGGGGACCTGGAAACACCATATATTTT. Filled out from reference TRBV2 and TRBJ1-3, the complete variable domain reads EPEVTQTPSHQVTQMGQEVILRCVPISNHLYFYWYRQILGQKVEFLVSFYNNEISEKSEIFDDQFSVERPDGSNFTLKIRSTKLEDSAMYFCASSYAGGPGNTIYFGEGSWLTVV.

This clone came up many times. The chain combines TRBV5-1 with TRBJ1-3; unclear D gene. Deletions cut 0 bases from V and 0 bases from J, with 7 bases between. There are 15 residues in the CDR3. Germline CDR1 SGHRS, CDR2 YFSETQ. The CDR3 coding sequence is TGCGCCAGCAGCTTGGACGGTAACTCTGGAAACACCATATATTTT. This encodes CASSLDGNSGNTIYF.